The next 18 T cell receptor beta chains were all read from a single sample in a study of post-analysis software for immune sequencing data. The study, taken as a whole, reports: Compared with controls, patients had more of five TRBV segments, including TRBV5-6, TRBV5-1 and TRBV20-1.

TCR beta cDNA libraries had unique molecular identifiers. From the PCR reads, TCRdb called clonotypes with MiXCR, one entry per CDR3 protein. The profile shows about 190,000 distinct CDR3 sequences, approximately 30% of them singletons. Which antigens these TCRs recognize remains unknown. Sequences were obtained from blood. Receptors originate from a girl aged 2-17 years with multiple sclerosis.

On this clonotype: Given a much more abundant clone one base away, this may be a read error. The chain is built from TRBV10-3 and TRBJ2-1, with 10 bases fitting TRBD2. The J call may be wrong; the DNA end is better matched by TRBJ2-7. CDR3 length equals 16 residues. CDR1 ENHRY and CDR2 SYGVKD come from the germline V gene. CDR3 nucleotides: TGTGCCATCAGGGGAGAGCGGGGGGGATCCTACAATGAGCAGTACTTC. This encodes CAIRGERGGSYNEQYF.

This clonotype was seen only a few times. The chain uses TRBV11-2 and TRBJ2-1; D remains ambiguous. This CDR3 region has 16 residues. V lost 1 base, J lost 6 bases, and 16 bases lay in between. Germline V lookup: CDR1 SGHAT, CDR2 FQNNGV. The DNA of the CDR3 is TGTGCCAGCAGCTTAGCCATGGGCGGAGCGCCCAATGAGCAGTTCTTC. It translates to CASSLAMGGAPNEQFF.

This clonotype was picked up a small number of times. This chain joins TRBV18 and TRBJ2-3; D perhaps matches TRBD2 (6 bases). Germline V gene sequence: CDR1 KGHSH, CDR2 LQKENI. The V and J ends lost 1 base and 4 bases respectively, with 9 bases between them. This CDR3 spans 14 amino acids. The CDR3 nucleotides are TGTGCCAGCTCACCACGTGGCGGGGCAGATACGCAGTATTTT. It yields the protein CASSPRGGADTQYF.

The chain has TRBV6-1 and TRBJ1-1, with 8 bases lining up with TRBD1. The CDR3 sequence is 16 residues long. With V trimmed by 0 bases and J by 4 bases, 7 bases remained unmatched. Per the germline V gene, CDR1 is MNHNS and CDR2 is SASEGT. CDR3 loop: CASSEAIAQGGTEAFF. CDR3 DNA sequence: TGTGCCAGCAGTGAAGCGATCGCACAGGGGGGCACTGAAGCTTTCTTT.

The sample holds many counts of this clonotype. The V and J genes are TRBV29-1 and TRBJ2-4; D is undetermined. From germline, CDR1 is SQVTM and CDR2 ANQGSEA. The CDR3 has 12 amino acids. Deletions cut 0 bases from V and 7 bases from J, with 7 bases between. CDR3 sequence: CSVEDPGNIQYF. CDR3 DNA: TGCAGCGTTGAAGATCCCGGTAACATTCAGTACTTC. Full variable domain (outside the CDR3, taken from reference TRBV29-1 and TRBJ2-4): SAVISQKPSRDICQRGTSLTIQCQVDSQVTMMFWYRQQPGQSLTLIATANQGSEATYESGFVIDKFPISRPNLTFSTLTVSNMSPEDSSIYLCSVEDPGNIQYFGAGTRLSVL.

About this clonotype itself: Being one base from a much bigger clone, this may be a read error. The chain joins TRBV28 to TRBJ2-1, with 9 nucleotides matching TRBD2. The CDR3 extends over 13 amino acids. V trimming: 7 bases; J trimming: 9 bases; junction bases outside the gene matches: 7. Germline-derived CDR1 and CDR2 are MDHEN and SYDVKM. CDR3 protein: CASTRLAEVEQFF. The CDR3 nucleotides read TGTGCCAGCACCCGACTAGCGGAAGTTGAGCAGTTCTTC. Variable domain in full (rest from reference TRBV28 and TRBJ2-1): DVKVTQSSRYLVKRTGEKVFLECVQDMDHENMFWYRQDPGLGLRLIYFSYDVKMKEKGDIPEGYSVSREKKERFSLILESASTNQTSMYLCASTRLAEVEQFFGPGTRLTVL.

The chain combines TRBV5-1 with TRBJ1-1; the D is unclear. Germline V gene lookup returns CDR1 SGHRS and CDR2 YFSETQ. V lost 6 bases and J lost 1, with 13 bases in between. The CDR3 sequence is 14 residues long. CDR3 DNA sequence: TGCGCCAGCAACCCGTCGACCCAGAACACTGAAGCTTTCTTT. Amino acid sequence: CASNPSTQNTEAFF. Filled out from reference TRBV5-1 and TRBJ1-1, the complete variable domain reads KAGVTQTPRYLIKTRGQQVTLSCSPISGHRSVSWYQQTPGQGLQFLFEYFSETQRNKGNFPGRFSGRQFSNSRSEMNVSTLELGDSALYLCASNPSTQNTEAFFGQGTRLTVV.

The rearrangement uses TRBV29-1 and TRBJ2-1; D may be TRBD1 (7 bases). This CDR3 has 14 amino acids. Trimming left V 7 bases short and J 3 bases short, with 16 bases between. CDR1 and CDR2 from the germline V gene are SQVTM and ANQGSEA. In nucleotides, the CDR3 is TGCAGCGCGGCCCCAGGGGGGATCTACAATGAGCAGTTCTTC. Translation: CSAAPGGIYNEQFF.

This clonotype was seen at least ten times. The gene calls are TRBV7-8 and TRBJ1-2; D is ambiguous. CDR1 and CDR2 (germline): SGHVS, FQNEAQ. The CDR3 has 15 amino acids. V dropped 0 bases and J dropped 0 bases, with 8 bases sitting between them. CDR3 protein: CASSLAESANYGYTF. DNA of the CDR3: TGTGCCAGCAGCTTAGCTGAGAGCGCTAACTATGGCTACACCTTC.

This clonotype was observed a handful of times. The rearrangement joins TRBV28 to TRBJ2-7; 10 bases fit TRBD1. This CDR3 comprises 15 residues. Germline assignment: CDR1 MDHEN and CDR2 SYDVKM. The ends lost 4 bases at V and 0 bases at J; junction bases unmatched: 3. CDR3 sequence: CASSSGQGTSYEQYF. The CDR3 coding sequence is TGTGCCAGCAGTTCGGGACAGGGGACCTCCTACGAGCAGTACTTC.

A few counts support this clonotype. The J gene is TRBJ1-2, the V gene TRBV28; unclear D gene. This CDR3 spans 12 amino acids. CDR1 is MDHEN and CDR2 is SYDVKM in the germline V gene. The V end lost 4 bases, the J end lost 6 bases, and 9 bases lay between the germline ends. CDR3 bases: TGTGCCAGCAGTTACGTTGAGAATGGCTACACCTTC. Amino acid sequence: CASSYVENGYTF.

In regard to this clonotype: A much bigger clone sits one base away, suggesting this may be a read error. The CDR3 nucleotides read TGCGGTTCACAGCGGGGCTCCTACAATGAGCAGTACTTC. Residues: CGSQRGSYNEQYF. The chain uses TRBV20-1 and TRBJ2-1, with 7 bases that match TRBD2. TRBJ2-7 explains the end of the DNA better; the J call may be wrong. This CDR3 has 13 amino acids. Germline CDR1 DFQATT, CDR2 SNEGSKA (reference sequence).

Details on this clonotype: A much bigger clone sits one base away, suggesting this may be a read error. The chain uses TRBV7-8 and TRBJ2-3; 10 bases fit TRBD2. This CDR3 region has 15 residues. Per the germline V gene, CDR1 is SGHVS and CDR2 is FQNEAQ. V lost 5 bases and J lost 3; bases outside the gene matches: 5. The DNA of the CDR3 is TGTGCCAGCAGCCCGGCGACTAGCGGGACAGATACGCAGTATTTT. Translating gives CASSPATSGTDTQYF.

The table lists this clonotype with many counts. CDR3 bases: TGCGCCAGCAGCCAAGATAAAGGGTCAACACTGGATACGCAGTATTTT. It is translated as CASSQDKGSTLDTQYF. The chain is built from TRBV4-1 and TRBJ2-3, with D unclear. The length of the CDR3 is 16 residues. Germline V lookup: CDR1 MGHRA, CDR2 YSYEKL. The ends were cut back, 0 bases at V and 6 bases at J, with 16 bases in the middle.

This clonotype was found a few times. This rearrangement joins TRBV3-1 to TRBJ1-5, with no clear D. CDR1 LGHDT and CDR2 YNNKEL come from the germline V gene (reference sequence). V was shortened by 0 bases and J by 0 bases, with 6 bases between the two germline ends. CDR3 length: 15 amino acids. CDR3 amino acids: CASSQEDPSNQPQHF. The CDR3 DNA reads as TGTGCCAGCAGCCAAGAGGACCCTAGCAATCAGCCCCAGCATTTT. Looking up the rest from reference TRBV3-1 and TRBJ1-5 gives the full variable domain: DTAVSQTPKYLVTQMGNDKSIKCEQNLGHDTMYWYKQDSKKFLKIMFSYNNKELIINETVPNRFSPKSPDKAHLNLHINSLELGDSAVYFCASSQEDPSNQPQHFGDGTRLSIL.

Regarding this clonotype: Given a much more abundant clone one base away, this may be a read error. The rearrangement links TRBV20-1 to TRBJ1-2, with TRBD1 matching over 7 bases. The CDR3 sequence is 14 residues long. Germline lookup yields CDR1 DFQATT and CDR2 SNEGSKA (reference sequence). V dropped 8 bases and J dropped 5; count of bases not matched to a gene: 14. This CDR3 reads CSTQRDRGEYGYTF. In nucleotides, the CDR3 is TGCAGTACCCAGAGGGACAGAGGAGAGTATGGCTACACCTTC.

The rearrangement joins TRBV18 to TRBJ2-7, with TRBD1 identical over 7 bases. The V gene end was trimmed by 4 bases and the J gene end by 1 base; junction bases not matched to a gene: 1. This CDR3 region has 13 residues. The V gene's germline CDR1 is KGHSH and CDR2 LQKENI. CDR3 bases: TGTGCCAGCTCACGACAGGGATCCTACGAGCAGTACTTC. Protein sequence: CASSRQGSYEQYF.

This clonotype occurred many times. The gene calls are TRBV10-1 and TRBJ2-7, with 8 bases fitting TRBD1. Germline assignment: CDR1 WNHNN and CDR2 SYGVQD (reference sequence). The J segment lost 8 bases and the V segment lost 6 bases, leaving 27 bases of the junction unmatched. The CDR3 sequence is 19 residues long. CDR3 DNA sequence: TGCGCCAGCAGGGGGGCAGGACAGGGTCTGGCCCCCTCCTTAGGGCAGCAGTACTTC. Its protein product is CASRGAGQGLAPSLGQQYF.